This T cell receptor (beta chain) is drawn from a study of OX40 agonist ivuxolimab in advanced cancers. The overall study: The group had a mean age of around 60 years, ranged from 23 to 79, and was 82.7% male. Broader study findings: Low clonal expansion, among the lowest seen, marked partial responders at 0.1-3.0 mg/kg. CD4+ T cells averaged fewer expanded clones than CD8+ T cells.

J lost 1 base, V lost 5 bases, and 4 bases had no gene match. The CDR3 sequence is 14 residues long. CDR1 and CDR2 (germline): SGHVS, FNYEAQ. Here immunoSEQ multiplex PCR was the method, and the copy in TCRdb shows in-frame clones only, minus some. This sample has around 67,000 clones, with about 86% found just once. There are a few counts of this clone. Antigen unknown. Systemic immunosuppression or a history of autoimmune disease excluded patients. The sequencing used CD4+ or CD8+ T cells sorted from blood, collected in a trial of the OX40 agonist ivuxolimab. The chain has TRBV7-6 and TRBJ2-5; 7 bases match TRBD1. This TCR was recovered from an adult with an advanced solid tumor such as melanoma, head and neck, liver or kidney cancer. CDR3 sequence: CASSLTGPQETQYF. CDR3 sequence (DNA): TGTGCCAGCAGCCTGACAGGGCCCCAAGAGACCCAGTACTTC.